One sample yielded the 18 T cell receptor beta chains listed below, sequenced in a study of blood T cell repertoires in COVID-19. Method: immunoSEQ multiplex PCR; TCRdb's copy keeps in-frame clones and lacks some. This table has roughly 200,000 clones, over 75% appearing once. Sequences were obtained from peripheral blood. These receptors originate from a woman at least 80 years old with active or convalescent COVID-19.

This chain uses TRBV11-2 with TRBJ1-1, with 8 bases fitting TRBD1. The CDR3 totals 17 residues. CDR1 is SGHAT, CDR2 FQNNGV, per germline. Trimming removed 4 bases from V and 3 bases from J; junction bases left unmatched: 13. In DNA form, the CDR3 reads TGTGCCAGCAGCTCCGGGACAGGAGGGCGAGGGGACACTGAAGCTTTCTTT. Residues: CASSSGTGGRGDTEAFF.

V and J are TRBV4-2 and TRBJ1-4; TRBD1 matches at 11 bases. The V segment lost 4 bases and the J segment 8 bases; nucleotides outside the gene matches: 6. From germline, CDR1 is LGHNA and CDR2 YNFKEQ. The CDR3 spans 15 residues. The CDR3 sequence is CASSRMGQGEEKLFF. DNA of the CDR3: TGTGCCAGCAGCCGAATGGGACAGGGGGAGGAAAAACTGTTTTTT.

This chain links TRBV7-6 with TRBJ1-5, with TRBD1 matching 9 bases. The germline V gene has CDR1 SGHVS and CDR2 FNYEAQ. V lost 5 bases, J lost 2 bases, and 4 bases stayed unmatched. The CDR3 is 15 amino acids. The CDR3 spells CASSPGDRGNQPQHF. CDR3 DNA sequence: TGTGCCAGCAGCCCCGGGGACAGGGGCAATCAGCCCCAGCATTTT.

V and J are TRBV18 and TRBJ1-1, with D uncertain. The V end lost 5 bases, the J end lost 0 bases, and 7 bases lay between the germline ends. The CDR3 runs 13 residues. Per the germline V gene, CDR1 is KGHSH and CDR2 is LQKENI. The DNA of the CDR3 is TGTGCCAGCTCAGAGGGCATGAACACTGAAGCTTTCTTT. This gives the protein CASSEGMNTEAFF.

The chain carries TRBV28 and TRBJ1-5; TRBD1 might be the D (6 bases). The CDR3 runs 15 residues. V was trimmed by 7 bases and J by 7 bases, leaving 20 bases between them. Germline CDR1 MDHEN, CDR2 SYDVKM. CDR3 nucleotide sequence: TGTGCCAGCAAAATTCCCCGGGGGGCGGGACAGCCCCAGCATTTT. Encoded protein: CASKIPRGAGQPQHF.

V gene TRBV2 combines with J gene TRBJ1-1; D may be TRBD1 (6 bases). Germline CDR1 and CDR2: SNHLY and FYNNEI. The length of the CDR3 is 13 residues. V was pared by 3 bases and J by 8 bases, with 13 bases between. CDR3: CASSDRDTPEAFF. The CDR3 nucleotides read TGTGCCAGCAGTGATAGGGACACCCCCGAAGCTTTCTTT.

The chain is built from TRBV3-1 (or the pseudogene TRBV3-2) and TRBJ2-3; 8 nucleotides line up with TRBD2. This CDR3 has 16 residues. V shed 0 bases and J 5 bases; nucleotides not matched to a gene: 7. The V gene's germline CDR1 is LGHDT and CDR2 YNNKEL (reference sequence). CDR3 amino acids: CASSQDWAGGRDTQYF. DNA of the CDR3: TGTGCCAGCAGCCAAGATTGGGCGGGGGGTCGAGATACGCAGTATTTT.

The chain carries TRBV19 and TRBJ1-4; D unclear. The CDR3 extends over 13 amino acids. The germline V gene has CDR1 LNHDA and CDR2 SQIVND (reference sequence). V was shortened by 6 bases and J by 5 bases, with 10 bases between the two germline ends. The CDR3 region has the DNA TGTGCCAGTAGGATGGGAGTGAATGAAAAACTGTTTTTT. It translates to CASRMGVNEKLFF.

In nucleotides, the CDR3 is TGTGCCAGTAGTTGGACTAAGAATGAAAAACTGTTTTTT. It encodes CASSWTKNEKLFF. V gene TRBV19 combines with J gene TRBJ1-4; D unclear. Trimming pared 5 bases from V and 5 bases from J, leaving 9 bases between. CDR1 LNHDA and CDR2 SQIVND come from the germline V gene (reference sequence). The CDR3 is 13 residues long.

The V and J genes are TRBV11-2 and TRBJ2-1, with 11 bases lining up with TRBD2. The CDR3 runs 14 residues. V was clipped by 8 bases and J by 10 bases; unmatched bases: 10. CDR1 and CDR2 from the germline V gene are SGHAT and FQNNGV. CDR3 protein: CASQTGLAVLEQFF. The CDR3 DNA follows: TGTGCCAGCCAAACGGGACTAGCGGTTCTAGAGCAGTTCTTC.

The chain links TRBV4-2 to TRBJ1-1; 10 nucleotides agree with TRBD1. Germline V gene lookup returns CDR1 LGHNA and CDR2 YNFKEQ. The CDR3 is made up of 14 amino acids. After removal of 4 bases from V and 6 bases from J, the junction contained 5 bases not matched to a gene. CDR3 DNA: TGTGCCAGCAGCCGACCCGGGACAGGGGCTGAAGCTTTCTTT. This encodes CASSRPGTGAEAFF.

The V call is TRBV9, the J call TRBJ1-4, with D perhaps matching TRBD1 (5 bases). CDR1 is SGDLS and CDR2 is YYNGEE in the germline V gene. The CDR3 runs 16 residues. The V end was cut by 0 bases, the J end by 0 bases, with 9 bases between. The CDR3 bases are TGTGCCAGCAGCGTAGGCAGGGCTACAACTAATGAAAAACTGTTTTTT. It translates to CASSVGRATTNEKLFF.

This clone showed up many times. This chain joins TRBV5-4 and TRBJ2-5, with 9 bases lining up with TRBD2. V dropped 3 bases and J dropped 4; count of bases not matched to a gene: 7. The length of the CDR3 is 15 residues. Per the germline V gene, CDR1 is SGHNT and CDR2 is YYREEE (reference sequence). The CDR3 DNA follows: TGTGCCAGCAGCTGGGATAGCGGGGGCCGAGAGACCCAGTACTTC. Protein sequence: CASSWDSGGRETQYF. Full variable domain (remainder filled in from reference TRBV5-4 and TRBJ2-5): ETGVTQSPTHLIKTRGQQVTLRCSSQSGHNTVSWYQQALGQGPQFIFQYYREEENGRGNFPPRFSGLQFPNYSSELNVNALELDDSALYLCASSWDSGGRETQYFGPGTRLLVL.

The chain couples TRBV10-1 to TRBJ2-1; perhaps TRBD2 as D (7 bases). Trimming removed 6 bases at V and 9 bases at J, with 18 bases between. From germline, CDR1 is WNHNN and CDR2 SYGVQD (reference sequence). This CDR3 region has 14 residues. CDR3 amino acids: CASSRTRGGSEQFF. CDR3 nucleotides: TGCGCCAGCAGCCGGACAAGGGGGGGGAGTGAGCAGTTCTTC.

The V and J genes are TRBV13 and TRBJ1-5; 11 nucleotides line up with TRBD1. There are 15 residues in the CDR3. Germline CDR1 reads PRHDT; CDR2 reads FYEKMQ (reference sequence). V lost 3 bases to trimming and J lost 7 bases; unmatched junction nucleotides: 5. This CDR3 reads CASSFGQGAVQPQHF. The CDR3 nucleotides are TGTGCCAGCAGCTTCGGACAGGGGGCGGTCCAGCCCCAGCATTTT.

This clone occurred a few times. The chain recombines TRBV3-1 (or the pseudogene TRBV3-2) with TRBJ2-7; D call uncertain. Trimming removed 6 bases at V and 4 bases at J, with 7 bases between. The CDR3 contains 11 residues. Germline V gives CDR1 LGHDT, CDR2 YNNKEL (reference sequence). In DNA form, the CDR3 reads TGTGCCAGCAGTTACTCATACGAGCAGTACTTC. The encoded protein is CASSYSYEQYF.

The CDR3 protein is CASSYSLGATNEKLFF. The CDR3 DNA follows: TGTGCCAGCAGTTACTCATTGGGAGCAACTAATGAAAAACTGTTTTTT. The gene calls are TRBV6-5 and TRBJ1-4; no firm D call. The CDR3 covers 16 residues. V was trimmed by 0 bases and J by 0 bases, leaving 8 bases between them. Germline CDR1 reads MNHEY; CDR2 reads SVGAGI.

This clone has a handful of counts. The chain joins TRBV7-9 to TRBJ2-7, with D perhaps matching TRBD2 (5 bases). Trimming took 5 bases from V and 0 from J, leaving 17 bases between them. Looked up from germline, CDR1 is SEHNR and CDR2 is FQNEAQ (reference sequence). CDR3 length equals 16 residues. This CDR3 reads CASSQTPLGSSYEQYF. The CDR3 DNA is TGTGCCAGCAGCCAGACGCCTTTGGGGAGCTCCTACGAGCAGTACTTC.